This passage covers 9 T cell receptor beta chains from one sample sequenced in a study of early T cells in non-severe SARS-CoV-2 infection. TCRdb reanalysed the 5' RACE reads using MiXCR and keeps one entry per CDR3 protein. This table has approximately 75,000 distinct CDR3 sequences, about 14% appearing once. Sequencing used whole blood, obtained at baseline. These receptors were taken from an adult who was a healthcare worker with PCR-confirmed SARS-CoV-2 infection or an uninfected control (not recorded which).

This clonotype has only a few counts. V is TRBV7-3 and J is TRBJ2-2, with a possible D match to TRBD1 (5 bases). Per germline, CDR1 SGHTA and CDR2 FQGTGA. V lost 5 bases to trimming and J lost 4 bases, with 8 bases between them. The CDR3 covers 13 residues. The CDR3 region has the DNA TGTGCCAGCAGCGCACAGGTCACCGGGGAGCTGTTTTTT. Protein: CASSAQVTGELFF.

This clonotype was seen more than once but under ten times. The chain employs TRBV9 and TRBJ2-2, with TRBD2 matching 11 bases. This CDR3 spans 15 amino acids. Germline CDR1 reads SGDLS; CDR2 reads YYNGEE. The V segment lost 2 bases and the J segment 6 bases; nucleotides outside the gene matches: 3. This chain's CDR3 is CASSVQGLAAGELFF. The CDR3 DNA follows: TGTGCCAGCAGCGTCCAGGGACTAGCGGCCGGGGAGCTGTTTTTT.

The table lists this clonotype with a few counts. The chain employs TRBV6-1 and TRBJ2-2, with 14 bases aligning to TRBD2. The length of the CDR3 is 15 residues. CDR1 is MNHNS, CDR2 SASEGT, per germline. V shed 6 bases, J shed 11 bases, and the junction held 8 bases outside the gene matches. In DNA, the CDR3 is TGTGCCAGCAGATCCGGGACTAGCGGGAGTGGAGAGCTGTTTTTT. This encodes CASRSGTSGSGELFF.

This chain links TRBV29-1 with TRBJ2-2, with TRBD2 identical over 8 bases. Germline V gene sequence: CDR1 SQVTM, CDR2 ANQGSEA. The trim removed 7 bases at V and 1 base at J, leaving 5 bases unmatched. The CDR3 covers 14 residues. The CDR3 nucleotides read TGCAGCGCCGCGACTAGCGTGAACACCGGGGAGCTGTTTTTT. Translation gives CSAATSVNTGELFF.

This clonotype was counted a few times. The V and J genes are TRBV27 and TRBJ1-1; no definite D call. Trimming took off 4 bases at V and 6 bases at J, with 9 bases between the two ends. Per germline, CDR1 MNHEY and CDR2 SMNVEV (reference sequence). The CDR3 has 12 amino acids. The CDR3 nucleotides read TGTGCCAGCAGTTCCCCGTTCGCTGAAGCTTTCTTT. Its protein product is CASSSPFAEAFF.

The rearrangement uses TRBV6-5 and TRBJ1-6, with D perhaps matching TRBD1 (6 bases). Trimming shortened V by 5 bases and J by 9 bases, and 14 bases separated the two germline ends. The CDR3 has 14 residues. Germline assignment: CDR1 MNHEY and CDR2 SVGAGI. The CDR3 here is CASSIQGNGSPLHF. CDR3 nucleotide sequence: TGTGCCAGCAGTATACAGGGAAACGGTTCACCCCTCCACTTT.

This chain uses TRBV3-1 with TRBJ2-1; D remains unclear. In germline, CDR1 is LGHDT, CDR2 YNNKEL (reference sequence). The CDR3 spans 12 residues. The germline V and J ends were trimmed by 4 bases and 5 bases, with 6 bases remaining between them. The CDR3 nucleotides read TGTGCCAGCAGCCCCACGGACAATGAGCAGTTCTTC. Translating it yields CASSPTDNEQFF.

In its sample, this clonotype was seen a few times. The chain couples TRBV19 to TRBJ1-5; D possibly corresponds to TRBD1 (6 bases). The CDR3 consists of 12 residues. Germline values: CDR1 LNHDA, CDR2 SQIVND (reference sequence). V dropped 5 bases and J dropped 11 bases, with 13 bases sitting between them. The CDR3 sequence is CASSGSRGAQHF. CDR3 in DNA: TGTGCCAGTAGTGGCTCTAGGGGGGCCCAGCATTTT.

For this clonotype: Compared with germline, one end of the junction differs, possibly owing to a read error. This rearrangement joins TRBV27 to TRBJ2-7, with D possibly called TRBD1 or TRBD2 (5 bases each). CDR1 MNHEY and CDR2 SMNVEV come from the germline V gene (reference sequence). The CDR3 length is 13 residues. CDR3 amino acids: CASSFAGSYEQCF. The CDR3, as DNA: TGTGCCAGCAGTTTCGCAGGGAGCTACGAGCAGTGCTTC.